The clone carrying this T cell receptor (beta chain) came up once. This entry comes from a study of T cell responses to AZD1222 COVID-19 vaccine. V lost 4 bases and J lost 0, with 16 bases in between. The CDR3 spans 18 residues. In germline, CDR1 is KGHSH, CDR2 LQKENI. Measured with immunoSEQ multiplex PCR; TCRdb has only the in-frame clones, and not every one. Counted here are fewer than 90,000 clones, 70% to 90% occurring once; the ten biggest clones make up around 9.9%. V and J are TRBV18 and TRBJ2-6; D remains ambiguous. The source material was peripheral blood, sampled on day 0 of AZD1222 vaccination. This TCR was sampled from an adult in good health. CDR3 bases: TGTGCCAGCTCACTTCGACAAGGGTTGGACTCTGGGGCCAACGTCCTGACTTTC. This sequence encodes CASSLRQGLDSGANVLTF.